The 25 T cell receptor beta chains reported below all come from one sample, sequenced in a study of early T cells in non-severe SARS-CoV-2 infection. TCRdb passed the 5' RACE reads through MiXCR, listing each CDR3 protein once. The sample has 70,000 to 75,000 distinct CDR3 sequences, more than 9% seen once. The sequencing sample was made of whole blood. The receptors stem from an adult who was a healthcare worker with PCR-confirmed SARS-CoV-2 infection or an uninfected control (not recorded which).

The rearrangement uses TRBV5-5 and TRBJ2-2, with TRBD1 identical over 9 bases. Looked up from germline, CDR1 is SGHKS and CDR2 is YYEKEE (reference sequence). J was trimmed by 5 bases and V by 5 bases; bases with no gene match: 4. The length of the CDR3 is 14 residues. CDR3 DNA sequence: TGTGCCAGCAGACCAGGACAGGGGACCGGGGAGCTGTTTTTT. Translated: CASRPGQGTGELFF.

The sample holds many counts of this clonotype. The genes are TRBV20-1 and TRBJ2-5, with 9 positions matching TRBD2. V was pared by 6 bases and J by 4 bases, with 0 bases of the junction left unmatched. The CDR3 covers 11 residues. From germline, CDR1 is DFQATT and CDR2 SNEGSKA (reference sequence). The DNA for the CDR3 is TGCAGTGCGGGACTAGCAGAGACCCAGTACTTC. The encoded protein is CSAGLAETQYF.

Many counts were recorded for this clonotype. This chain links TRBV24-1 with TRBJ1-5, with D unresolved. CDR1 and CDR2 (germline): KGHDR, SFDVKD. V gave up 3 bases and J gave up 2 bases, with 10 bases separating them. The CDR3 spans 15 residues. The CDR3 sequence is CATSDAGRGNQPQHF. CDR3 coding DNA: TGTGCCACCAGTGATGCTGGAAGGGGCAATCAGCCCCAGCATTTT.

The sample holds many counts of this clonotype. The chain uses TRBV27 and TRBJ2-1; unclear D gene. The V gene lost 6 bases and the J gene lost 5 bases, with 17 bases spanning the gap. CDR3 size: 15 residues. Per the germline V gene, CDR1 is MNHEY and CDR2 is SMNVEV (reference sequence). The CDR3 DNA is TGTGCCAGCAGGGGGATATTAGGCCTCCACAATGAGCAGTTCTTC. This gives the protein CASRGILGLHNEQFF.

In this sample, this clonotype turned up many times. J is TRBJ2-7 and V is TRBV24-1; D possibly matches TRBD1 or TRBD2 (5 bases each). Germline V gene data show CDR1 as KGHDR and CDR2 as SFDVKD. This CDR3 is 15 amino acids long. Deletions cut 2 bases from V and 2 bases from J, with 12 bases between. CDR3 nucleotides: TGTGCCACCAGTGATTCCGGGACGGGAACCTACGAGCAGTACTTC. Its translation: CATSDSGTGTYEQYF.

This clonotype was detected only a few times. This sequence joins TRBV10-1 and TRBJ2-4; D might be TRBD1 (5 bases). This CDR3 region has 15 residues. Trimming pared 0 bases from V and 9 bases from J, leaving 15 bases between. Germline V gene data show CDR1 as WNHNN and CDR2 as SYGVQD (reference sequence). This CDR3 is CASSESPGLFGIQYF. The DNA for the CDR3 is TGCGCCAGCAGTGAGTCACCAGGGCTTTTTGGCATTCAGTACTTC.

The gene calls are TRBV6-5 and TRBJ1-1; 9 nucleotides agree with TRBD1. Germline assignment: CDR1 MNHEY and CDR2 SVGAGI. This CDR3 has 14 residues. Trimming at V came to 2 bases and at J to 12 bases, leaving 10 bases not matched to a gene. The CDR3 region is CASSYTGQGIASFF. The CDR3 nucleotides are TGTGCCAGCAGTTACACGGGACAGGGCATCGCGTCTTTCTTT.

Written as DNA, the CDR3 is TGCGCCAGCAGCTTGGCGGGACAGGGGGGAGAGGATACGCAGTATTTT. This sequence encodes CASSLAGQGGEDTQYF. The genes are TRBV5-1 and TRBJ2-3, with 11 bases that match TRBD1. Germline assignment: CDR1 SGHRS and CDR2 YFSETQ. V lost 0 bases to trimming and J lost 6 bases; unmatched junction nucleotides: 6. The CDR3 covers 16 residues.

This clonotype has ten or more counts. The chain employs TRBV6-1 and TRBJ2-6; D is ambiguous. CDR1 and CDR2 from the germline V gene are MNHNS and SASEGT. This CDR3 spans 14 amino acids. The V and J ends lost 3 bases and 0 bases respectively, with 3 bases between them. The CDR3 is CASSESSGANVLTF. The DNA of the CDR3 is TGTGCCAGCAGTGAGAGCTCTGGGGCCAACGTCCTGACTTTC.

The CDR3 reads CASSTLTGDPFYNEQFF. DNA of the CDR3: TGCGCCAGCAGCACCTTGACAGGGGATCCCTTTTACAATGAGCAGTTCTTC. J is TRBJ2-1 and V is TRBV5-1; 8 nucleotides match TRBD1. Trimming cost V 4 bases and J 4 bases; bases outside gene matches: 13. The CDR3 loop spans 17 amino acids. In germline, CDR1 is SGHRS, CDR2 YFSETQ.

The sample holds many counts of this clonotype. The chain has TRBV29-1 and TRBJ2-3; D is uncertain. CDR3 length: 10 residues. The germline V and J ends were trimmed by 7 bases and 3 bases, with 5 bases remaining between them. CDR1 and CDR2 from the germline V gene are SQVTM and ANQGSEA. The CDR3 region has the DNA TGCAGCGAAAATACAGATACGCAGTATTTT. Amino acid sequence: CSENTDTQYF.

The sample holds a few counts of this clonotype. The chain combines TRBV12-3 or TRBV12-4 with TRBJ1-1; unclear D gene. The V end lost 7 bases, the J end lost 3 bases, and 15 bases lay between the germline ends. The CDR3 is 14 amino acids. The CDR3 loop is CASIQKGGYTEAFF. The CDR3 bases are TGTGCCAGCATCCAAAAGGGCGGATACACTGAAGCTTTCTTT.

The rearrangement links TRBV20-1 to TRBJ2-3, with D possibly TRBD1 on 6 matching bases. Germline V lookup: CDR1 DFQATT, CDR2 SNEGSKA (reference sequence). The V end lost 5 bases, the J end lost 3 bases, and 15 bases lay between the germline ends. There are 14 residues in the CDR3. CDR3 coding DNA: TGCAGTGCTTTCGAAGGGGGTAAGACAGATACGCAGTATTTT. It yields the protein CSAFEGGKTDTQYF.

This clonotype showed up just a few times. The rearrangement joins TRBV5-1 to TRBJ2-5; possibly TRBD2 for D (5 bases). This CDR3 comprises 14 residues. Germline lookup yields CDR1 SGHRS and CDR2 YFSETQ. V lost 5 bases to trimming and J lost 2 bases, with 13 bases between them. The CDR3 here is CASSPNRGQETQYF. The CDR3, as DNA: TGCGCCAGCAGTCCAAACCGGGGACAAGAGACCCAGTACTTC.

In this sample, this clonotype turned up many times. The chain couples TRBV3-1 to TRBJ2-1, with D maybe TRBD2 (6 bases). Germline CDR1 and CDR2: LGHDT and YNNKEL (reference sequence). With 7 bases removed from V and 0 bases from J, the gap between germline ends came to 13 bases. This CDR3 contains 15 residues. The CDR3: CASTLAGISYNEQFF. CDR3 nucleotides: TGTGCCAGCACATTGGCGGGAATCTCCTACAATGAGCAGTTCTTC.

The table lists this clonotype with many counts. The V and J genes are TRBV6-2 or TRBV6-3 and TRBJ2-7; D call uncertain. Germline CDR1 and CDR2: MNHEY and SVGEGT. The germline V and J ends were trimmed by 10 bases and 12 bases, with 22 bases remaining between them. The length of the CDR3 is 12 residues. Written as DNA, the CDR3 is TGTGCCACCAGAGAGTTCGGGCTGGGCCTGTACTTC. Protein: CATREFGLGLYF.

Comment on this clonotype: This may be a read error: a much more frequent sequence differs by one nucleotide. The chain joins TRBV19 to TRBJ2-4; no reliable D call. Trimming took 9 bases from V and 0 from J, leaving 9 bases between them. The germline CDR1 and CDR2 sequences are LNHDA and SQIVND (reference sequence). The CDR3 contains 13 residues. The CDR3 sequence is CASAAEAKNIQYF. The CDR3 coding sequence is TGTGCCAGCGCGGCAGAAGCCAAAAACATTCAGTACTTC.

This clonotype was observed at least ten times. J is TRBJ2-3 and V is TRBV28; 9 nucleotides match TRBD2. The CDR3 covers 16 residues. CDR1 is MDHEN, CDR2 SYDVKM, per germline. The V gene end was trimmed by 1 base and the J gene end by 2 bases; junction bases not matched to a gene: 4. The DNA for the CDR3 is TGTGCCAGCAGTTTATTGGCGGGGGGGGACACAGATACGCAGTATTTT. Its translation: CASSLLAGGDTDTQYF.

This clonotype was detected many times. The chain links TRBV15 to TRBJ2-7, with D tentatively TRBD1 (6 bases). CDR3 size: 14 residues. Germline V gives CDR1 LNHNV, CDR2 YYDKDF (reference sequence). Between the trimmed V and J ends, which lost 0 bases and 3 bases, there was a span of 9 bases. The CDR3 loop is CATSRDGGSYEQYF. The CDR3, as DNA: TGTGCCACCAGCAGAGATGGGGGCAGCTACGAGCAGTACTTC.

The rearrangement uses TRBV5-5 and TRBJ2-2; 8 positions agree with TRBD2. Germline V gives CDR1 SGHKS, CDR2 YYEKEE (reference sequence). CDR3 size: 15 residues. V trimming: 0 bases; J trimming: 4 bases; junction bases outside the gene matches: 2. This CDR3 reads CASSLEGTSTGELFF. In nucleotides, the CDR3 is TGTGCCAGCAGCTTGGAGGGGACTAGCACCGGGGAGCTGTTTTTT.

Concerning this clonotype: A much bigger clone sits one base away, suggesting this may be a read error. The chain has TRBV2 and TRBJ2-7; D is possibly TRBD1 or TRBD2 (6 bases each). The CDR3 is made up of 15 amino acids. V lost 6 bases and J 4 bases, leaving 19 bases between the germline ends. In germline, CDR1 is SNHLY, CDR2 FYNNEI. This CDR3 is CASRESSGAWYEQYF. CDR3 DNA: TGTGCCAGCAGAGAATCCTCGGGGGCGTGGTACGAGCAGTACTTC.

This clonotype was counted at least ten times. The CDR3 DNA sequence: TGTGCCATCAGTGAAGACAGGGGACGGCAGCCCCAGCATTTT. It is translated as CAISEDRGRQPQHF. This chain uses TRBV10-3 with TRBJ1-5; 8 bases line up with TRBD1. The germline gives CDR1 ENHRY, CDR2 SYGVKD. V gave up 3 bases and J gave up 7 bases; unmatched junction bases: 5. This CDR3 contains 14 residues.

A remark on this clonotype: A much larger clone lies a single base off, so this may be a read error. The rearrangement links TRBV28 to TRBJ2-7; 7 positions match TRBD1. From germline, CDR1 is MDHEN and CDR2 SYDVKM. This CDR3 contains 12 residues. Germline trimming cut 6 bases from V and 1 base from J; bases unmatched to any gene: 0. Here the CDR3 DNA reads TGTGCCAGCAGGACAGGGTCCTACGAGCAGTACTTC. Amino acid sequence: CASRTGSYEQYF. Full variable domain (outside the CDR3, taken from reference TRBV28 and TRBJ2-7): DVKVTQSSRYLVKRTGEKVFLECVQDMDHENMFWYRQDPGLGLRLIYFSYDVKMKEKGDIPEGYSVSREKKERFSLILESASTNQTSMYLCASRTGSYEQYFGPGTRLTVT.

The CDR3 DNA is TGCAGTGCTAGTCTCGCCTACCCCACAGATACGCAGTATTTT. This encodes CSASLAYPTDTQYF. V gene TRBV20-1 combines with J gene TRBJ2-3; D gene unclear. Germline-derived CDR1 and CDR2 are DFQATT and SNEGSKA (reference sequence). V was cut by 3 bases and J by 2 bases, with 12 bases left in between. There are 14 residues in the CDR3.

This chain connects TRBV28 to TRBJ2-5; the D call may be TRBD1 or TRBD2 (5 bases each). CDR1 and CDR2 (germline): MDHEN, SYDVKM. Trimming removed 5 bases at V and 6 bases at J, with 16 bases between. This CDR3 contains 14 residues. The CDR3 DNA is TGTGCCAGCAGTCCCGGGGCAGGGCAAAAGACCCAGTACTTC. As protein: CASSPGAGQKTQYF.